This TCR beta chain was found in a study of regulatory T cells in long-lasting Graves disease. The CDR3 has 15 residues. The germline gives CDR1 SGHRS, CDR2 YFSETQ. The V segment lost 1 base and the J segment 4 bases; nucleotides outside the gene matches: 3. This clonotype was seen many times. Time point given: newly diagnosed GD, antithyroid drugs for less than 3 months. Extracted RNA from PBMCs served as the source of the TCR library. A blood draw put about 10 milliliters of peripheral blood into EDTA tubes. Arm-PCR with iRepertoire HTBI primers amplified the CDR3 regions for these TCR beta libraries. Authors' data handling: Gene usage covered 62 TRBV and about 15 TRBJ segments. TCRdb recomputed calls from the multiplex PCR reads with MiXCR, one row per CDR3 protein. TCRdb, rather than the study authors, made the V and J calls. The table records hundreds of thousands of distinct CDR3 sequences, about a sixth of them present only once.

The sequencing here drew on peripheral blood mononuclear cells (PBMCs), taken at new diagnosis, from a patient treated with antithyroid drugs. The receptor was derived from a female donor with Graves disease. This rearrangement joins TRBV5-1 to TRBJ2-3, with TRBD2 matching over 10 bases. CDR3: CASSLRAGGPDTQYF. The CDR3 DNA follows: TGCGCCAGCAGCTTGCGAGCGGGAGGGCCAGATACGCAGTATTTT.